One TCR beta chain is described in this entry. J was trimmed by 8 bases and V by 0 bases; bases with no gene match: 9. Per the germline V gene, CDR1 is SGDLS and CDR2 is YYNGEE. The CDR3 contains 17 residues. The sample originates from a study of blood T cell repertoires in COVID-19. Using immunoSEQ multiplex PCR, the repertoire was profiled, and TCRdb retains in-frame clones only, with some absent. The profile shows approximately 220,000 clones, about 83% of them singletons. This sequence joins TRBV9 and TRBJ2-3, with TRBD2 matching 13 bases. The source of this sequence is a woman in her fifties or sixties who had been exposed to COVID-19. Sequencing was done on a sample of PBMCs or T cells enriched from blood (not recorded which). The CDR3 bases are TGTGCCAGCAGCGTAGCAGGGACTAGCGGGGCTTTGGGTACGCAGTATTTT. Translation gives CASSVAGTSGALGTQYF.